Listed below are T cell receptor beta chains from one sample, sequenced in a study of identifying expanded T cells in peripheral blood. Generated by immunoSEQ multiplex PCR, the TCRdb table keeps only in-frame clones and is missing some. Found here are about 90,000 clones, 88% of them singletons; the top ten hold 5.5% to 7%. The sequencing input was blood. Every receptor here comes from a person aged 18 to 69 in good health. Each CDR3 is given with its conserved first and last residue. A D gene is named only where the DNA matches it firmly. Size is omitted from some rows. Given values are once, few, many or a class for expanded clones.

clone size | J gene | V gene | D gene | CDR3 DNA | CDR3 protein
. | TRBJ2-1 | TRBV18 | . | TGTGCCAGCTCACGGGTTGGTGAGCAGTTCTTC | CASSRVGEQFF
. | TRBJ2-7 | TRBV6-5 | . | TGTGCCAGCAGTTATTCGGAAAGGACAGCCTACGAGCAGTACTTC | CASSYSERTAYEQYF
. | TRBJ2-1 | TRBV7-3 | . | TGTGCCAGCAGCTCGGCGAGTACCTCCTACAATGAGCAGTTCTTC | CASSSASTSYNEQFF
once | TRBJ2-2 | TRBV9 | . | TGTGCCAGCAGCTCGACGTCAGGGACAGGGGAGCTGTTTTTT | CASSSTSGTGELFF
. | TRBJ2-2 | TRBV6-5 | . | TGTGCCAGCAGCCGAATGGAGTCCGGGGAGCTGTTTTTT | CASSRMESGELFF
. | TRBJ1-5 | TRBV7-8 | TRBD1 | TGTGCCAGCAGCTTAGGCGGGCAGGGGGCGCGTCAGCCCCAGCATTTT | CASSLGGQGARQPQHF
. | TRBJ2-1 | TRBV4-1 | TRBD2 | TGCGCCAGCAGCCAAGTTGGGAACAGGCGGGAGGGCCAGCAGTTCTTC | CASSQVGNRREGQQFF
. | TRBJ2-2 | TRBV30 | TRBD1 | TGTGCCTGGAGTGTTCGCAGGGGGCCAGGGGAGCTGTTTTTT | CAWSVRRGPGELFF
. | TRBJ1-1 | TRBV4-2 | . | TGTGCCAGCAGCCAAGAGCGGTCAGGGCTGAACACTGAAGCTTTCTTT | CASSQERSGLNTEAFF
. | TRBJ2-1 | TRBV2 | . | TGTGCCAGCAGTGACCGTCTGTACAATGAGCAGTTCTTC | CASSDRLYNEQFF
. | TRBJ2-2 | TRBV6-4 | . | TGTGCCAGCAGTAAAAATTTCGGGGGACCCGGGGAGCTGTTTTTT | CASSKNFGGPGELFF
. | TRBJ2-7 | TRBV2 | . | TGTGCCAGCAGGTGGGGGATTCCCTACGAGCAGTACTTC | CASRWGIPYEQYF